Sequencing of this T cell receptor beta chain was carried out in a study of cytomegalovirus exposure and HLA in healthy donors. This clone was observed a few times. Its antigen is as yet unknown. Germline CDR1 MDHEN, CDR2 SYDVKM. The length of the CDR3 is 18 residues. Trimming at V came to 5 bases and at J to 7 bases, leaving 21 bases not matched to a gene. With 60 Vbeta and 13 Jbeta primers, the PCR was carried out. Assay: immunoSEQ multiplex PCR; the TCRdb copy retains only in-frame clones and omits some. The profile shows 100,000 to 150,000 clones, roughly a tenth of them singletons. Findings of the study overall: Follow-up analysis later connected one missense variant in DCLRE1C with trimming of TCR beta V- and J-genes. Another analysis was done later, and it associated 16,951 TCR beta sequences with HLA alleles at 0.05 false discovery rate. It was reported that TCR beta sequences correctly inferred the HLA-A and HLA-B alleles for most subjects.

The chain uses TRBV28 and TRBJ2-3; 7 nucleotides line up with TRBD2. The receptor's source is a woman under 30 in good health and CMV-seropositive. The specimen sequenced was PBMCs. The CDR3 reads CASSNGAGGTDPGHTQYF. In DNA form, the CDR3 reads TGTGCCAGCAGTAACGGGGCCGGGGGGACGGATCCGGGGCATACGCAGTATTTT.